A selection of T cell receptor beta chains follows, all from one sample in a study of blood T cell repertoires in COVID-19. The method was immunoSEQ multiplex PCR; TCRdb's version includes in-frame clones alone and lacks a portion of them. The sample holds about 170,000 clones, around 85% seen once. Sequenced input: peripheral blood. The source is a man aged 80 or over with COVID-19, enrolled during active disease. Both conserved end residues are part of each CDR3. D genes are given only for firm matches. Some rows mark clone size as missing; the rest say once, few, many or name a class of expanded clone.

D gene: -
V gene: TRBV6-5
J gene: TRBJ1-1
clone size: -
CDR3 protein: CASKLRESFPEAFF
CDR3 DNA: TGTGCCAGCAAGTTACGGGAAAGTTTCCCTGAAGCTTTCTTT

D gene: TRBD1
V gene: TRBV3-1/TRBV3-2
J gene: TRBJ1-5
clone size: -
CDR3 protein: CASSQATGGYSNQPQHF
CDR3 DNA: TGTGCCAGCAGCCAAGCAACAGGGGGGTATAGCAATCAGCCCCAGCATTTT

D gene: TRBD1
V gene: TRBV4-1
J gene: TRBJ1-6
clone size: -
CDR3 protein: CASRNRGNSPLHF
CDR3 DNA: TGCGCCAGCAGGAACAGGGGTAATTCACCCCTCCACTTT

D gene: -
V gene: TRBV6-1
J gene: TRBJ1-2
clone size: -
CDR3 protein: CASSEGLRRGNGYTF
CDR3 DNA: TGTGCCAGCAGTGAAGGACTCCGAAGAGGGAATGGCTACACCTTC

D gene: -
V gene: TRBV10-3
J gene: TRBJ2-5
clone size: -
CDR3 protein: CAISEGGWETQYF
CDR3 DNA: TGTGCCATCAGTGAGGGAGGGTGGGAGACCCAGTACTTC

D gene: -
V gene: TRBV6-1
J gene: TRBJ2-5
clone size: -
CDR3 protein: CASSEGNSQETQYF
CDR3 DNA: TGTGCCAGCAGTGAAGGTAACTCACAAGAGACCCAGTACTTC

D gene: -
V gene: TRBV7-2
J gene: TRBJ1-1
clone size: -
CDR3 protein: CASSPRMNTEAFF
CDR3 DNA: TGTGCCAGCAGCCCCAGGATGAACACTGAAGCTTTCTTT

D gene: -
V gene: TRBV27
J gene: TRBJ1-5
clone size: -
CDR3 protein: CASRVYGGEDGQPQHF
CDR3 DNA: TGTGCCAGCAGGGTTTACGGAGGGGAAGATGGTCAGCCCCAGCATTTT

D gene: TRBD1
V gene: TRBV7-3
J gene: TRBJ1-1
clone size: few
CDR3 protein: CASSPQGGTEAFF
CDR3 DNA: TGTGCCAGCAGCCCCCAGGGGGGCACTGAAGCTTTCTTT

D gene: -
V gene: TRBV10-3
J gene: TRBJ1-4
clone size: -
CDR3 protein: CAISERTPSTNEKLFF
CDR3 DNA: TGTGCCATCAGTGAGAGAACACCATCAACTAATGAAAAACTGTTTTTT

D gene: TRBD1
V gene: TRBV28
J gene: TRBJ1-2
clone size: many
CDR3 protein: CASIPQGAQNYGYTF
CDR3 DNA: TGTGCCAGCATCCCACAGGGGGCACAGAACTATGGCTACACCTTC

D gene: TRBD1
V gene: TRBV6-1
J gene: TRBJ1-5
clone size: -
CDR3 protein: CASSEGSGQGRAQPQHF
CDR3 DNA: TGTGCCAGCAGTGAAGGCTCGGGACAGGGGAGGGCTCAGCCCCAGCATTTT

D gene: -
V gene: TRBV7-3
J gene: TRBJ2-6
clone size: -
CDR3 protein: CASSPGAGQFYSGANVLTF
CDR3 DNA: TGTGCCAGCAGCCCAGGGGCGGGACAGTTTTACTCTGGGGCCAACGTCCTGACTTTC

D gene: TRBD1
V gene: TRBV3-1/TRBV3-2
J gene: TRBJ2-7
clone size: -
CDR3 protein: CASRPGTGPYEQYF
CDR3 DNA: TGTGCCAGCAGGCCCGGGACAGGACCGTACGAGCAGTACTTC

D gene: -
V gene: TRBV2
J gene: TRBJ1-1
clone size: -
CDR3 protein: CASSDRGDTEAFF
CDR3 DNA: TGTGCCAGCAGTGACAGGGGAGATACTGAAGCTTTCTTT

D gene: TRBD2
V gene: TRBV6-5
J gene: TRBJ2-1
clone size: -
CDR3 protein: CASSSAGLFSEQFF
CDR3 DNA: TGTGCCAGCAGTTCAGCGGGACTGTTCAGTGAGCAGTTCTTC

D gene: -
V gene: TRBV2
J gene: TRBJ1-5
clone size: -
CDR3 protein: CASSATSYYSNQPQHF
CDR3 DNA: TGTGCCTCCTCAGCAACGTCATACTATAGCAATCAGCCCCAGCATTTT

D gene: TRBD2
V gene: TRBV5-4
J gene: TRBJ2-3
clone size: -
CDR3 protein: CASSSKTSGGHTDTQYF
CDR3 DNA: TGTGCCAGCAGCTCAAAGACTAGCGGGGGGCACACAGATACGCAGTATTTT

D gene: -
V gene: TRBV28
J gene: TRBJ1-2
clone size: -
CDR3 protein: CASGTPGTYGYTF
CDR3 DNA: TGTGCCAGCGGCACCCCGGGAACCTATGGCTACACCTTC

D gene: -
V gene: TRBV6-1
J gene: TRBJ1-2
clone size: -
CDR3 protein: CASSEGLGRSYGYTF
CDR3 DNA: TGTGCCAGCAGTGAAGGCCTCGGGAGGAGCTATGGCTACACCTTC

D gene: -
V gene: TRBV5-4
J gene: TRBJ2-5
clone size: once
CDR3 protein: CASSFRQDEETQYF
CDR3 DNA: TGTGCCAGCAGCTTCCGACAGGATGAAGAGACCCAGTACTTC

D gene: TRBD2
V gene: TRBV5-1
J gene: TRBJ2-5
clone size: once
CDR3 protein: CASSLGWGGEETQYF
CDR3 DNA: TGCGCCAGCAGCTTGGGATGGGGGGGTGAGGAGACCCAGTACTTC

D gene: -
V gene: TRBV7-9
J gene: TRBJ2-7
clone size: -
CDR3 protein: CASSRRAGSYEQYF
CDR3 DNA: TGTGCCAGCAGCCGAAGGGCGGGGTCCTACGAGCAGTACTTC

D gene: TRBD1
V gene: TRBV18
J gene: TRBJ2-1
clone size: -
CDR3 protein: CASSPQGNEQFF
CDR3 DNA: TGTGCCAGCTCTCCACAGGGGAATGAGCAGTTCTTC

D gene: -
V gene: TRBV6-5
J gene: TRBJ1-4
clone size: -
CDR3 protein: CASSLTPDNEKLFF
CDR3 DNA: TGTGCCAGCAGTCTTACCCCAGATAATGAAAAACTGTTTTTT

D gene: TRBD2
V gene: TRBV7-6
J gene: TRBJ2-7
clone size: -
CDR3 protein: CASSPRLAYYEQYF
CDR3 DNA: TGTGCCAGCAGCCCGCGACTAGCATACTACGAGCAGTACTTC

D gene: -
V gene: TRBV27
J gene: TRBJ2-7
clone size: -
CDR3 protein: CAARPGTDLRVQYF
CDR3 DNA: TGTGCCGCCAGGCCCGGGACTGATCTACGAGTGCAGTACTTC

D gene: -
V gene: TRBV4-2
J gene: TRBJ1-4
clone size: -
CDR3 protein: CASSQVGGVGQWSNEKLFF
CDR3 DNA: TGTGCCAGCAGCCAAGTAGGAGGGGTCGGGCAATGGTCTAATGAAAAACTGTTTTTT

D gene: -
V gene: TRBV7-2
J gene: TRBJ2-1
clone size: -
CDR3 protein: CASSPGLDTYNEQFF
CDR3 DNA: TGTGCCAGCAGCCCGGGACTCGACACCTACAATGAGCAGTTCTTC

D gene: TRBD2
V gene: TRBV11-2
J gene: TRBJ2-2
clone size: -
CDR3 protein: CASSRIAGLTTGELFF
CDR3 DNA: TGTGCCAGCAGCAGAATAGCGGGGTTAACCACCGGGGAGCTGTTTTTT

D gene: TRBD2
V gene: TRBV19
J gene: TRBJ2-2
clone size: -
CDR3 protein: CASSIVGAGTNTGELFF
CDR3 DNA: TGTGCCAGTAGTATAGTAGGAGCGGGGACGAACACCGGGGAGCTGTTTTTT

D gene: TRBD1
V gene: TRBV5-1
J gene: TRBJ2-5
clone size: -
CDR3 protein: CASSGTGGRETQYF
CDR3 DNA: TGCGCCAGCAGCGGGACAGGGGGCCGAGAGACCCAGTACTTC

D gene: TRBD2
V gene: TRBV5-4
J gene: TRBJ2-5
clone size: -
CDR3 protein: CASSDGLAGGPETQYF
CDR3 DNA: TGTGCCAGCAGCGACGGACTAGCGGGGGGGCCAGAGACCCAGTACTTC

D gene: TRBD1
V gene: TRBV5-8
J gene: TRBJ1-1
clone size: -
CDR3 protein: CASSLDRGPDTEAFF
CDR3 DNA: TGTGCCAGCAGCTTGGACAGGGGGCCGGACACTGAAGCTTTCTTT

D gene: -
V gene: TRBV27
J gene: TRBJ1-1
clone size: -
CDR3 protein: CASSPRGLAGEAFF
CDR3 DNA: TGTGCCAGCAGTCCCCGGGGACTGGCGGGTGAAGCTTTCTTT

D gene: -
V gene: TRBV5-1
J gene: TRBJ1-1
clone size: few
CDR3 protein: CASSLEVRQEGTVRDAFF
CDR3 DNA: TGCGCCAGCAGCTTGGAGGTCCGCCAAGAAGGCACCGTTCGGGATGCTTTCTTT

D gene: -
V gene: TRBV28
J gene: TRBJ2-7
clone size: once
CDR3 protein: CASSLSTSGEQYF
CDR3 DNA: TGTGCCAGCAGTTTAAGTACTTCGGGAGAGCAGTACTTC

D gene: TRBD1
V gene: TRBV5-1
J gene: TRBJ1-3
clone size: -
CDR3 protein: CASTAGTGENTIYF
CDR3 DNA: TGCGCCAGCACCGCCGGGACAGGGGAAAACACCATATATTTT

D gene: -
V gene: TRBV5-8
J gene: TRBJ1-3
clone size: once
CDR3 protein: CASSLGASGNTIYF
CDR3 DNA: TGTGCCAGCAGCTTGGGAGCTTCTGGAAACACCATATATTTT

D gene: -
V gene: TRBV7-9
J gene: TRBJ1-1
clone size: -
CDR3 protein: CASSFTGYTEAFF
CDR3 DNA: TGTGCCAGCAGTTTTACAGGGTACACTGAAGCTTTCTTT

D gene: -
V gene: TRBV19
J gene: TRBJ1-4
clone size: once
CDR3 protein: CASSIGGLTNEKLFF
CDR3 DNA: TGTGCCAGTAGTATCGGGGGGCTGACTAATGAAAAACTGTTTTTT

D gene: -
V gene: TRBV25-1
J gene: TRBJ1-2
clone size: -
CDR3 protein: CASSGQVSSGYTF
CDR3 DNA: TGTGCCAGCAGTGGACAGGTGTCCAGTGGCTACACCTTC

D gene: -
V gene: TRBV7-8
J gene: TRBJ2-5
clone size: -
CDR3 protein: CASSPGPRVGQETQYF
CDR3 DNA: TGTGCCAGCAGCCCGGGCCCCAGGGTGGGCCAAGAGACCCAGTACTTC

D gene: -
V gene: TRBV11-3
J gene: TRBJ1-1
clone size: -
CDR3 protein: CASRPTADTEAFF
CDR3 DNA: TGTGCCAGCAGACCTACTGCGGACACTGAAGCTTTCTTT